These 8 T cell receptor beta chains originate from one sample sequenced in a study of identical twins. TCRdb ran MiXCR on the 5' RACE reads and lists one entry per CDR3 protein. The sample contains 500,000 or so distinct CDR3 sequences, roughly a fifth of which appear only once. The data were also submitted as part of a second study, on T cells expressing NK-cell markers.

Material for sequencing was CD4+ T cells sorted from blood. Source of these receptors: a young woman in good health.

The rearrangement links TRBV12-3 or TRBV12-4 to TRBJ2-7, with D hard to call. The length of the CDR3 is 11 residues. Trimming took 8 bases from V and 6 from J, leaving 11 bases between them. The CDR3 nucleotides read TGTGCCAGCGCAACCCGGAGCGAGCAGTACTTC. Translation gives CASATRSEQYF.

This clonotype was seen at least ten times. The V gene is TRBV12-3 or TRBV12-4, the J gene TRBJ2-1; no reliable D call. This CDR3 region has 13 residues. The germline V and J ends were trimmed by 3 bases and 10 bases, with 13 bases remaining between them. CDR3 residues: CASSFGPVREQFF. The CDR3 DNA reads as TGTGCCAGCAGTTTCGGGCCCGTCAGGGAGCAGTTCTTC.

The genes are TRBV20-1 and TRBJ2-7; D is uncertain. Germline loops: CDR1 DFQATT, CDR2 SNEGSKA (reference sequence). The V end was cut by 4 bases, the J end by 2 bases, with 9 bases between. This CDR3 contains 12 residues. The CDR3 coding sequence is TGCAGTGCTACCGATGGACCCTACGAGCAGTACTTC. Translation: CSATDGPYEQYF.

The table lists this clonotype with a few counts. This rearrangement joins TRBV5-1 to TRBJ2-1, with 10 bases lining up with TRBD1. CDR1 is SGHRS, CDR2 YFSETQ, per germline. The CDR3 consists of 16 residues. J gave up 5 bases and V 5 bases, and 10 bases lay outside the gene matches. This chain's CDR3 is CASRPRTGGRDNEQFF. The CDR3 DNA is TGCGCCAGCAGACCAAGGACAGGGGGAAGGGACAATGAGCAGTTCTTC.

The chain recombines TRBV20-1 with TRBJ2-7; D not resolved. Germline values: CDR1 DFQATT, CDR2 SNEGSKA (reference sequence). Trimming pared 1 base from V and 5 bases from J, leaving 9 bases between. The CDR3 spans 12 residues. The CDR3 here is CSARAPRDEQYF. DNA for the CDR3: TGCAGTGCTAGAGCGCCCCGGGACGAGCAGTACTTC.

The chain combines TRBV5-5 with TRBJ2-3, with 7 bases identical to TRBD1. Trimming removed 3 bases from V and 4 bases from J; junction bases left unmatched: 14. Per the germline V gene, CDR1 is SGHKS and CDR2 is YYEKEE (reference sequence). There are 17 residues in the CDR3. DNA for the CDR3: TGTGCCAGCAGCTCGACTGGGGGTGGTGACAGGGCAGATACGCAGTATTTT. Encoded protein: CASSSTGGGDRADTQYF. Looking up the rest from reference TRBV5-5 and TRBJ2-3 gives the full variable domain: DAGVTQSPTHLIKTRGQQVTLRCSPISGHKSVSWYQQVLGQGPQFIFQYYEKEERGRGNFPDRFSARQFPNYSSELNVNALLLGDSALYLCASSSTGGGDRADTQYFGPGTRLTVL.

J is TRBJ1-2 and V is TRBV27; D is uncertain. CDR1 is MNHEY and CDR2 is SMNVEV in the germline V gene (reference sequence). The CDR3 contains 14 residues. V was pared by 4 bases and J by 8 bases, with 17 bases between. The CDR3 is CASSYASSSSGYTF. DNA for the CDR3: TGTGCCAGCAGTTACGCAAGCTCCTCTTCCGGCTACACCTTC.

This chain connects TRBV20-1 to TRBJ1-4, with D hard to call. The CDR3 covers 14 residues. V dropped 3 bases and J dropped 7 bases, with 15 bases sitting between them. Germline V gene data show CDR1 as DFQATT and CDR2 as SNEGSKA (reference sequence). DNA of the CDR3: TGCAGTGCTAGGTCGGTGGGATTGGGTGAAAAACTGTTTTTT. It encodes CSARSVGLGEKLFF.